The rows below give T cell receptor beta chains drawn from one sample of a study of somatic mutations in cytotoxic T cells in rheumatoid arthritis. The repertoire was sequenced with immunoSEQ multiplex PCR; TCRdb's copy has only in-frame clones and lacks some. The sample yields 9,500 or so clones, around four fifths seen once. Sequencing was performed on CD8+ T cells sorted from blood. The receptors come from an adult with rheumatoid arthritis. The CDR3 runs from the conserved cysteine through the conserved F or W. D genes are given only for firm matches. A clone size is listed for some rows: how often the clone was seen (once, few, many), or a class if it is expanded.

TGTGCCAGCAAGAGGGGTAGCACTGAAGCTTTCTTT CASKRGSTEAFF TRBV27 - few TRBJ1-1
TGTGCCAGAGGTCGTGGGGACAGGGGGCGTGGGACTAATGAAAAACTGTTTTTT CARGRGDRGRGTNEKLFF TRBV27 TRBD1 - TRBJ1-4
TGCGCCAGCAGTCCCCCGGGAGAGGTCGGGGAGCTGTTTTTT CASSPPGEVGELFF TRBV23-1 - - TRBJ2-2
TGTGCCAGCGGGACAAACTATCAGCCCCAGCATTTT CASGTNYQPQHF TRBV5-8 - - TRBJ1-5
TGTGCCAGCAGCTTAGGCCTGAGGGCGGCTGAAGCTTTCTTT CASSLGLRAAEAFF TRBV13 - - TRBJ1-1
TGTGCCAGCAGTCCGGGACAGGGCCCTGAAGCTTTCTTT CASSPGQGPEAFF TRBV27 TRBD1 - TRBJ1-1
TGCAGCGTTGATGCCCCGACAGGGGTCGCCGGGGAGCTGTTTTTT CSVDAPTGVAGELFF TRBV29-1 TRBD1 - TRBJ2-2
TGTGCCAGCAGCTCCGCCCCAGACGGGTTCCCCACGGAGACCCAGTACTTC CASSSAPDGFPTETQYF TRBV5-4 - - TRBJ2-5
TGCGCCAGCAGCTCCAATAGCGGGAGTTTTGTGAATACGCAGTATTTT CASSSNSGSFVNTQYF TRBV5-1 TRBD2 - TRBJ2-3
TGCGCCAGCAGCTGGGGACAGGGGGCTGTTAATGAAAAACTGTTTTTT CASSWGQGAVNEKLFF TRBV5-1 TRBD1 - TRBJ1-4
TGTGCCAGCAGCCCCCCGGGAGGGGACTTACGCACAGATACGCAGTATTTT CASSPPGGDLRTDTQYF TRBV13 TRBD2 - TRBJ2-3
TGCGCCAGCAGCTTGTACGGACAGATCAACTCTGGAAACACCATATATTTT CASSLYGQINSGNTIYF TRBV5-1 - - TRBJ1-3
TGTGCCAGCAGGTACGGTGCTGGGTACAATGAGCAGTTCTTC CASRYGAGYNEQFF TRBV5-4 - - TRBJ2-1
TGTGCCTTGGAGGATACAGTGAGCTCCTACAATGAGCAGTTCTTC CALEDTVSSYNEQFF TRBV30 - - TRBJ2-1
TGTGCCAGCAGTTTATATAGGACTATCACCGGGGAGCTGTTTTTT CASSLYRTITGELFF TRBV27 - - TRBJ2-2
TGTGCCAGCAGTGATCGGGATTATACAGACTATGGCTACACCTTC CASSDRDYTDYGYTF TRBV2 - few TRBJ1-2
TGTGCCAGCAGTTCGACCCGGACAGGTCCCCGGCAGCCCCAGCATTTT CASSSTRTGPRQPQHF TRBV28 TRBD1 - TRBJ1-5
TGTGCCAGCAGCCATTTACTCCAGGGACTAAACTATGGCTACACCTTC CASSHLLQGLNYGYTF TRBV14 - - TRBJ1-2
TGTGCCAGCAGTGAAGTATTCTATCTTGAGCAGTTCTTC CASSEVFYLEQFF TRBV6-1 - - TRBJ2-1
TGCGCCAGCAGCTTGGACAGGGGATTTGAAGCTTTCTTT CASSLDRGFEAFF TRBV5-1 TRBD1 - TRBJ1-1
TGTGCCAGCAGTGAATATTGGGGGGCCGAAAACTATGGCTACACCTTC CASSEYWGAENYGYTF TRBV25-1 - - TRBJ1-2
TGTGCCAGCAATACGAGGGCCAATGTCGGGGAGCTGTTTTTT CASNTRANVGELFF TRBV28 - - TRBJ2-2
TGTGCCAGCAGTATAGCGGGAGGGCCGGGTGAGCAGTTCTTC CASSIAGGPGEQFF TRBV6-1 TRBD2 - TRBJ2-1
TGTGCCAGCAGTCCCAGACTTGGTCCGTACGAGCAGTACTTC CASSPRLGPYEQYF TRBV13 - - TRBJ2-7
TGTGCCAGCAGCACGGGCCGGGACAGGGGCTTCTACGAGCAGTACTTC CASSTGRDRGFYEQYF TRBV5-4 TRBD1 - TRBJ2-7
TGCAGCGTGGCCGGGACAGCTAACACTGAAGCTTTCTTT CSVAGTANTEAFF TRBV29-1 TRBD1 - TRBJ1-1
TGTGCCAGCCGGGGACGGACCTATGGCTACACCTTC CASRGRTYGYTF TRBV2 - - TRBJ1-2
TGCGCCAGCAGCCAGCGACAGGGTCTGCGGTACGAGCAGTACTTC CASSQRQGLRYEQYF TRBV5-1 TRBD1 - TRBJ2-7
TGTGCCAGCAGCTTAGACTCGGACCGCTACGAGCAGTACTTC CASSLDSDRYEQYF TRBV21-1 - few TRBJ2-7
TGTGCCAGCAGTTTTAAGCGCATCTCCTACAATGAGCAGTTCTTC CASSFKRISYNEQFF TRBV27 - - TRBJ2-1
TGCGCCAGCAGCCTGTCAGGGGGCGACGGGGCACCCCTCCACTTT CASSLSGGDGAPLHF TRBV4-1 TRBD1 few TRBJ1-6
TGCGCCAGCCGGGACAGCCCTTTGTTAGAACCCCTCCACTTT CASRDSPLLEPLHF TRBV5-1 TRBD1 - TRBJ1-6
TGTGCCAGCAGTGACTCGAGGGGCGCGGGCACTGAAGCTTTCTTT CASSDSRGAGTEAFF TRBV6-4 - - TRBJ1-1